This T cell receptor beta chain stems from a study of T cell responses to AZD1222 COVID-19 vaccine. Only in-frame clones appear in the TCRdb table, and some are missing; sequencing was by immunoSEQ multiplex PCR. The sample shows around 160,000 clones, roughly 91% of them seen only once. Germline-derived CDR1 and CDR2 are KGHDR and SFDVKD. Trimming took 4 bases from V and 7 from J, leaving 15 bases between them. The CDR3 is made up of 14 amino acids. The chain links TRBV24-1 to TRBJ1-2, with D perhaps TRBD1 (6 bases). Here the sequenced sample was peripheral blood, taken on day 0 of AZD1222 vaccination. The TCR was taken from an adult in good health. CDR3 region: CATSESPGQGGYTF. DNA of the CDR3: TGTGCCACCAGTGAATCTCCGGGACAAGGTGGCTACACCTTC.